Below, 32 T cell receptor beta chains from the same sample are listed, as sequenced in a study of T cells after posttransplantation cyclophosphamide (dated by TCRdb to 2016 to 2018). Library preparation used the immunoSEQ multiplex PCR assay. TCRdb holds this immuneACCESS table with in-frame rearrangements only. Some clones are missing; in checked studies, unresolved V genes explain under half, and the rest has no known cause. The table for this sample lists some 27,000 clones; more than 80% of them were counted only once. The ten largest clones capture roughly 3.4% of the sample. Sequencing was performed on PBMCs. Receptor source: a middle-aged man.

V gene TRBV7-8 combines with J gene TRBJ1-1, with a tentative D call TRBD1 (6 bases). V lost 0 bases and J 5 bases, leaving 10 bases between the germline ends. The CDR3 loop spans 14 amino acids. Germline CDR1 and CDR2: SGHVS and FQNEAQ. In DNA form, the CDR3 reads TGTGCCAGCAGCTTAGCCTCAGGGGTAACTGAAGCTTTCTTT. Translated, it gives CASSLASGVTEAFF.

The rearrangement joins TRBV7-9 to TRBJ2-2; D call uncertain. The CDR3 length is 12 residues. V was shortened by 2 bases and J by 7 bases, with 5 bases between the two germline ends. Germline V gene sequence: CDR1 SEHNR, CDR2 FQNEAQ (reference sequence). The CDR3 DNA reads TGTGCCAGCAGCTTACTTCTCGGGGAGCTGTTTTTT. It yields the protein CASSLLLGELFF.

CDR3 sequence (DNA): TGCGCCAGCAGCTTGGGACTCTTACGGGGACAAGAGACCCAGTACTTC. The encoded protein is CASSLGLLRGQETQYF. V gene TRBV5-1 combines with J gene TRBJ2-5; TRBD2 is a possible D gene (5 bases). The germline V gene encodes CDR1 SGHRS and CDR2 YFSETQ. V was shortened by 0 bases and J by 2 bases, with 14 bases between the two germline ends. The CDR3 runs to 16 residues.

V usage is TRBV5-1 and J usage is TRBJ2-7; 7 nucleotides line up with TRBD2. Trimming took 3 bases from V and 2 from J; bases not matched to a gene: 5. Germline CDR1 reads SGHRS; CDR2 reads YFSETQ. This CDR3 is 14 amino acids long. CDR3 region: CASSWGGITYEQYF. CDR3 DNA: TGCGCCAGCAGCTGGGGGGGAATTACCTACGAGCAGTACTTC.

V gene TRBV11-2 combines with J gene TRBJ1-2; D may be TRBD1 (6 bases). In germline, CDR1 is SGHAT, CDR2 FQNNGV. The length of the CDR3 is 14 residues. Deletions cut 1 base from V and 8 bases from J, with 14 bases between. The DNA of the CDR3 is TGTGCCAGCAGCTTAGCCGGGGGGCTAAACGGCTACACCTTC. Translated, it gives CASSLAGGLNGYTF.

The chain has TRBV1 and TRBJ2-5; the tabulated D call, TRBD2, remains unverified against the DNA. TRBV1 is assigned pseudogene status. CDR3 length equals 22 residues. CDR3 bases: TGCACCAGCAGCCAAGCGGCTGGGTTAAAGGGACTAGCGGGGGTTGAAAAAGAGACCCAGTACTTC. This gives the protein CTSSQAAGLKGLAGVEKETQYF.

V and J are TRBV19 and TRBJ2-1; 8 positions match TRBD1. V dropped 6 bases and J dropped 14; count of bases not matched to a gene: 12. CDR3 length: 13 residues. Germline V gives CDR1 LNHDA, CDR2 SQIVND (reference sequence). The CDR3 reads CASSMGYRGTKFF. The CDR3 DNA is TGTGCCAGTAGCATGGGTTACAGGGGGACAAAGTTCTTC.

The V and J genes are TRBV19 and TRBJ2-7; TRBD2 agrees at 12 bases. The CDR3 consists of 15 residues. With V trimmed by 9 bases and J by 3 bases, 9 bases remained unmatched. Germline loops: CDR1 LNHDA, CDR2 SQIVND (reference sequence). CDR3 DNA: TGTGCCAGCAGGACTAGCGGGGAGCTAAACTACGAGCAGTACTTC. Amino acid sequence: CASRTSGELNYEQYF.

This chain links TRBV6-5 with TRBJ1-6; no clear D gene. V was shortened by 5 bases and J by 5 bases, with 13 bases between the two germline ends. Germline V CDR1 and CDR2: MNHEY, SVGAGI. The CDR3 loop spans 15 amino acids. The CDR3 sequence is CASSPSGVHNSPLHF. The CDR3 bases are TGTGCCAGCAGTCCCTCCGGGGTCCATAATTCACCCCTCCACTTT.

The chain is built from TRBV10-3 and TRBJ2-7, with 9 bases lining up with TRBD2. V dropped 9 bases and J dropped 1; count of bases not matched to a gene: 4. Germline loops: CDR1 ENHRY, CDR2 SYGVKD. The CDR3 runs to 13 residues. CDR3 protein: CAIPTSGSYEQYF. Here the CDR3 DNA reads TGTGCCATTCCGACTAGCGGATCCTACGAGCAGTACTTC.

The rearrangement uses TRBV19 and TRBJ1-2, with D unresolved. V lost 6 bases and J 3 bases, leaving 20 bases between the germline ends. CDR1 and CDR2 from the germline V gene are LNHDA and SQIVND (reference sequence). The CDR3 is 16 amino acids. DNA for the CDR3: TGTGCCAGTAGACCTCGACAAGGCCTGGGTCACTATGGCTACACCTTC. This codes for CASRPRQGLGHYGYTF.

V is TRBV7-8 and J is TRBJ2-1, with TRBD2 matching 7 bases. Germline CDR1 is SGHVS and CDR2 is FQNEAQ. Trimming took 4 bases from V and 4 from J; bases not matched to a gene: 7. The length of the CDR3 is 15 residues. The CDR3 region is CASSSRGEGYNEQFF. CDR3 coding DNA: TGTGCCAGCAGCTCACGGGGGGAGGGTTACAATGAGCAGTTCTTC.

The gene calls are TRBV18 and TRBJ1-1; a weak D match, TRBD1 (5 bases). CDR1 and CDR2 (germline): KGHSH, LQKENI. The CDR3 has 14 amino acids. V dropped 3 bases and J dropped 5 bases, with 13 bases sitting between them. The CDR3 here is CASSPLEKGTEAFF. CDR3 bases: TGTGCCAGCTCACCTCTTGAGAAGGGGACTGAAGCTTTCTTT.

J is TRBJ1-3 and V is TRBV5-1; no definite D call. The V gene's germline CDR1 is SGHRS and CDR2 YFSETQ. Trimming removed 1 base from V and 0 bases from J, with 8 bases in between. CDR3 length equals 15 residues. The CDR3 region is CASSLFGNSGNTIYF. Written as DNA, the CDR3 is TGCGCCAGCAGCTTGTTCGGGAACTCTGGAAACACCATATATTTT.

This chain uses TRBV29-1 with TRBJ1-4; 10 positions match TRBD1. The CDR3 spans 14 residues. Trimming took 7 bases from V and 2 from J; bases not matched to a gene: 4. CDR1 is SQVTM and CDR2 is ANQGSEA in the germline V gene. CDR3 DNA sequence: TGCAGCGCTGGACAGGGGGGCACTAATGAAAAACTGTTTTTT. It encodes CSAGQGGTNEKLFF.

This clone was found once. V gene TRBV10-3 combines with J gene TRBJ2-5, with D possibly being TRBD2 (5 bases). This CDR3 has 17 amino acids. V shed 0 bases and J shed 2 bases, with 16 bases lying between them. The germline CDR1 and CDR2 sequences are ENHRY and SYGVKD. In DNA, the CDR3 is TGTGCCATCAGTGAGTCACTAAGCGGAGGCCCTCAAGAGACCCAGTACTTC. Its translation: CAISESLSGGPQETQYF.

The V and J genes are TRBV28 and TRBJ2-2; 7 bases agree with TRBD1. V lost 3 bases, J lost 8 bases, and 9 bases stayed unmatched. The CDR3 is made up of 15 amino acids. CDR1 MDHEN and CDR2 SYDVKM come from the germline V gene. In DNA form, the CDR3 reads TGTGCCAGCAGTTTTTCCGACAGGGTAGCAGGGGAGCTGTTTTTT. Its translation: CASSFSDRVAGELFF.

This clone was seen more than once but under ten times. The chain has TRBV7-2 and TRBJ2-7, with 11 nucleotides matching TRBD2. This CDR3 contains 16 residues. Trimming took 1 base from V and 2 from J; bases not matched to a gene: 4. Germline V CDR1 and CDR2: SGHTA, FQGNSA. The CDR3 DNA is TGTGCCAGCAGCTTAGTGGGACTAGCGGCAACCTACGAGCAGTACTTC. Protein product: CASSLVGLAATYEQYF.

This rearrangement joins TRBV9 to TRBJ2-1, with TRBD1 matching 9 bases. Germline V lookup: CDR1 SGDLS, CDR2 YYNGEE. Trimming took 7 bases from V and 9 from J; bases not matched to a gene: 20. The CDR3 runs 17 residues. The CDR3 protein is CASGTSHRDRVSSEQFF. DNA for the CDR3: TGTGCCAGCGGAACTTCTCACCGGGACAGGGTCTCAAGTGAGCAGTTCTTC.

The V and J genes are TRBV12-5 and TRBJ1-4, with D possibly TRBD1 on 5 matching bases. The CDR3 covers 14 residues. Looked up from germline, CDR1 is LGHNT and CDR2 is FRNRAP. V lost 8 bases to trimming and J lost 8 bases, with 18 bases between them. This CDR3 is CASQGTGQREKLFF. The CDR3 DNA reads TGTGCTAGTCAGGGAACTGGTCAAAGAGAAAAACTGTTTTTT.

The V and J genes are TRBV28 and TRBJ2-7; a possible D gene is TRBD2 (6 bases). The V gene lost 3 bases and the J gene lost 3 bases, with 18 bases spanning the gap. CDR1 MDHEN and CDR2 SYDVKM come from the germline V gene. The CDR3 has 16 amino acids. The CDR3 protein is CASSFGVLGLRYEQYF. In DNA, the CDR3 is TGTGCCAGCAGTTTTGGAGTATTGGGACTCCGCTACGAGCAGTACTTC.

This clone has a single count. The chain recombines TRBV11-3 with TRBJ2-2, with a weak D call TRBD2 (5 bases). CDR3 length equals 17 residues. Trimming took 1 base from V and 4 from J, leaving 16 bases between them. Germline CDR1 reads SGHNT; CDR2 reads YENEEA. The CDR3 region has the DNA TGTGCCAGCAGCTTAGCCGTGTTTAATAGCGTCACCGGGGAGCTGTTTTTT. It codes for CASSLAVFNSVTGELFF.

As DNA, the CDR3 is TGTGCCAGCAGCCGACTAACGCCCACAGATACGCAGTATTTT. It is translated as CASSRLTPTDTQYF. This chain uses TRBV7-2 with TRBJ2-3; perhaps TRBD2 as D (5 bases). This CDR3 is built from 14 residues. The V end was cut by 5 bases, the J end by 2 bases, with 11 bases between. Germline V gives CDR1 SGHTA, CDR2 FQGNSA. The variable domain in full, with the rest retrieved from reference TRBV7-2 and TRBJ2-3, is GAGVSQSPSNKVTEKGKDVELRCDPISGHTALYWYRQSLGQGLEFLIYFQGNSAPDKSGLPSDRFSAERTGGSVSTLTIQRTQQEDSAVYLCASSRLTPTDTQYFGPGTRLTVL.

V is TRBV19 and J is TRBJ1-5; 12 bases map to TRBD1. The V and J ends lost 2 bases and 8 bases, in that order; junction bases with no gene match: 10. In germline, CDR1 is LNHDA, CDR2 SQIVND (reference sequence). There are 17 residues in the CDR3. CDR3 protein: CASSIKSTGQGAKPQHF. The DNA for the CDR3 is TGTGCCAGTAGTATAAAGTCTACGGGACAGGGGGCGAAGCCCCAGCATTTT. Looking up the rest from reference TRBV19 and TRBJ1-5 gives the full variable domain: DGGITQSPKYLFRKEGQNVTLSCEQNLNHDAMYWYRQDPGQGLRLIYYSQIVNDFQKGDIAEGYSVSREKKESFPLTVTSAQKNPTAFYLCASSIKSTGQGAKPQHFGDGTRLSIL.

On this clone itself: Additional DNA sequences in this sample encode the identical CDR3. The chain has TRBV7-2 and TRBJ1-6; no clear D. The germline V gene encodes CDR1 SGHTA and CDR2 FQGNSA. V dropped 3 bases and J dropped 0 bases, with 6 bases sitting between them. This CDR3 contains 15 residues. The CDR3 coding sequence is TGTGCCAGCAGCTTGCCGGGCTCCTATAATTCACCCCTCCACTTT. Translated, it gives CASSLPGSYNSPLHF.

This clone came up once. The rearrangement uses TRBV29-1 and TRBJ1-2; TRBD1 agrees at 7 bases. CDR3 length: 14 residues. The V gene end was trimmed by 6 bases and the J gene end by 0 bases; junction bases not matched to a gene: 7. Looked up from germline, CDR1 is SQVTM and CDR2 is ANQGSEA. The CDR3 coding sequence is TGCAGCGTCCGAAGGGACAGCACTAACTATGGCTACACCTTC. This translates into CSVRRDSTNYGYTF.

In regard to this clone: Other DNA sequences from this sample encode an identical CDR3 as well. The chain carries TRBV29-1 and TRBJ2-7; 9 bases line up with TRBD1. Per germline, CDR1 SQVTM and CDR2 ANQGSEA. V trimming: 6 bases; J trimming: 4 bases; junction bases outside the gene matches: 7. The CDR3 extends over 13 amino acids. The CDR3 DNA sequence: TGCAGCGTGGGGGACAGGGCGACGTACGAGCAGTACTTC. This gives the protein CSVGDRATYEQYF.

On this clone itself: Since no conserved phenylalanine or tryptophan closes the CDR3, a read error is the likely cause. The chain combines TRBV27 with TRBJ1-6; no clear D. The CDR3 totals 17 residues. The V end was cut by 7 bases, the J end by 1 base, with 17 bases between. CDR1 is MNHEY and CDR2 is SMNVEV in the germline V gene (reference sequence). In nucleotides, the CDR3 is TGTGCCAGCAAGGTGTCGGCAGGTCGATCCTATAATTCACCCCTCCACCTT. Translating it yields CASKVSAGRSYNSPLHL.

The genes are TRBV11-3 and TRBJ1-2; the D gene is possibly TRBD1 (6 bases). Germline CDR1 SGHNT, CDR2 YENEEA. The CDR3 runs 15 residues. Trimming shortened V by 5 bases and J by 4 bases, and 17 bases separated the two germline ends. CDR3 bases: TGTGCCAGCAGCCTTAGAGGGGGGGCGACCTATGGCTACACCTTC. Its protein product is CASSLRGGATYGYTF.

The CDR3 protein is CASSVNLDRGIQETQYF. In DNA, the CDR3 is TGTGCCAGCAGCGTCAACCTAGACAGGGGAATCCAAGAGACCCAGTACTTC. The gene calls are TRBV7-8 and TRBJ2-5; 8 nucleotides agree with TRBD1. With 5 bases clipped from V and 1 base from J, the junction kept 12 bases outside the gene matches. Per the germline V gene, CDR1 is SGHVS and CDR2 is FQNEAQ. The CDR3 loop spans 17 amino acids. Together with reference TRBV7-8 and TRBJ2-5, the CDR3 gives the full variable domain: GAGVSQSPRYKVAKRGQDVALRCDPISGHVSLFWYQQALGQGPEFLTYFQNEAQLDKSGLPSDRFFAERPEGSVSTLKIQRTQQEDSAVYLCASSVNLDRGIQETQYFGPGTRLLVL.

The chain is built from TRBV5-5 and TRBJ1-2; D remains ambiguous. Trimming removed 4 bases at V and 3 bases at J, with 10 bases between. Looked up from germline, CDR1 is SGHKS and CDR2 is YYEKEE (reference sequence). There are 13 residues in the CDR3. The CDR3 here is CASSLLGDYGYTF. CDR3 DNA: TGTGCCAGCAGCCTGTTGGGAGACTATGGCTACACCTTC.

CDR3 nucleotide sequence: TGCGCCAGCAGCCAAGATTTCCTTTTGTCCCCCTCGGCTTTCTTT. The encoded protein is CASSQDFLLSPSAFF. This chain joins TRBV4-1 and TRBJ1-1; D unclear. Trimming pared 0 bases from V and 11 bases from J, leaving 19 bases between. Germline CDR1 and CDR2: MGHRA and YSYEKL. The CDR3 is 15 amino acids.